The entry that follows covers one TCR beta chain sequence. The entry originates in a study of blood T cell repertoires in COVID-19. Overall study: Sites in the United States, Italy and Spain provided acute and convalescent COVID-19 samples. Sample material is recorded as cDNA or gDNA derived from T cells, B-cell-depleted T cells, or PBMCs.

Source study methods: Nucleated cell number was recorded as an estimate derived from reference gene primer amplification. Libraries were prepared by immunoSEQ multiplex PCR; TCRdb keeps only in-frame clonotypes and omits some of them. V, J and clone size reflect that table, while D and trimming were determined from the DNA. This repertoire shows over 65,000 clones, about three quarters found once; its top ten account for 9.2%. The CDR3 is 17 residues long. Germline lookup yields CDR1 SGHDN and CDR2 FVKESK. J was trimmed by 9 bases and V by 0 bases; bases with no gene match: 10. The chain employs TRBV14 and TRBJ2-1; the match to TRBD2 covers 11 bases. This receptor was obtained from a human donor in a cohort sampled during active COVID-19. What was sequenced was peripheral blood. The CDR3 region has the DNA TGTGCCAGCAGCCAAGATTGGTTACTAGCGGGAGTACGTGAGCAGTTCTTC. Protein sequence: CASSQDWLLAGVREQFF.